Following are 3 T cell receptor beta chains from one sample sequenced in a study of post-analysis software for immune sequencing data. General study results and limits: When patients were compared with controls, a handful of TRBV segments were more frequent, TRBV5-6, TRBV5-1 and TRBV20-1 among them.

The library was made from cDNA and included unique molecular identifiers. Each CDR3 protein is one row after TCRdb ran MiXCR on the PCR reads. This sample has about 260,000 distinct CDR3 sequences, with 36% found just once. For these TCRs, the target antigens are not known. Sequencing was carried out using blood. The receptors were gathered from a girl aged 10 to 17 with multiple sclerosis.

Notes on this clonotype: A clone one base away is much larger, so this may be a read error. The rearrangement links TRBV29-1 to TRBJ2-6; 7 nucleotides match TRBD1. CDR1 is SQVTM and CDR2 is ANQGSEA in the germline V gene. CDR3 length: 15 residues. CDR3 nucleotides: TGCAGCGCAGGGACAGTTATGTCTGGGGCCAGCGTCCTGACTTTC. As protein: CSAGTVMSGASVLTF. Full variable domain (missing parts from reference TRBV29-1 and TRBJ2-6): SAVISQKPSRDICQRGTSLTIQCQVDSQVTMMFWYRQQPGQSLTLIATANQGSEATYESGFVIDKFPISRPNLTFSTLTVSNMSPEDSSIYLCSAGTVMSGASVLTFGAGSRLTVL.

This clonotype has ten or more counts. The CDR3 nucleotides are TGCAGTGCTAGAGATAGGGCCACAGATACGCAGTATTTT. It yields the protein CSARDRATDTQYF. The rearrangement links TRBV20-1 to TRBJ2-3; D call uncertain. The ends were cut back, 0 bases at V and 2 bases at J, with 6 bases in the middle. Germline V gene sequence: CDR1 DFQATT, CDR2 SNEGSKA (reference sequence). The CDR3 totals 13 residues.

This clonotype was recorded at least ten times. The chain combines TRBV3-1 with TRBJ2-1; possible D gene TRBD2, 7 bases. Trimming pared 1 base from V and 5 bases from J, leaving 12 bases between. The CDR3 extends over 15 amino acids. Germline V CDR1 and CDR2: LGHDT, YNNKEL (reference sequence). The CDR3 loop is CASSQAGGGNNEQFF. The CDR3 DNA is TGTGCCAGCAGCCAAGCGGGCGGGGGCAACAATGAGCAGTTCTTC.